The rows below give T cell receptor beta chains drawn from one sample of a study of stem cell transplantation in POMP-related autoinflammatory disease. Assay: immunoSEQ multiplex PCR; the TCRdb copy retains only in-frame clones and omits some. The top ten clones hold roughly 0.7% of a sample with tens of thousands of clones, roughly 93% of them seen once. Sequenced here: CD4+ T cells from PBMCs, sampled after stem cell transplantation. These TCRs come from a human patient with POMP-related autoinflammation and immune dysregulation (PRAID). Some of the T cells may derive from the graft donor. CDR3s leave out the opening cysteine and the closing phenylalanine or tryptophan.

cdr3_length	v_call	cdr3_aa
15	TRBV7-3	ASSLDAPGTGANVLT
11	TRBV14	ASSQARVGELF
14	TRBV6-5	ASSYSASGIYNEQF
14	TRBV7-9	ASSLLPGTGDTEAF
13	TRBV6-5	ASSYSPGGANVLT
14	TRBV6-1	ASSDLWGTASGEAF
11	TRBV6-5	ASSSQGNYGYT
15	TRBV20-1	SASLVYRSRPSGEQY
14	TRBV2	ASSGSRPGLAYEQY
10	TRBV2	ASSEYYYEQY
16	TRBV4-2	ASSQVGTTHSGANVLT
14	TRBV19	ASSIVLVHPQETQY
12	TRBV19	ASSIGNSHQPQH
11	TRBV27	ASSLYTQETQY
14	TRBV19	ASSSSGTRMPYEQY
10	TRBV27	ASSRGSYEQY
13	TRBV4-1	ASSQEITTGVEQF
13	TRBV7-2	ASSLRTSGPYEQY
12	TRBV24-1	ATSKVSGTGELF
16	TRBV24-1	ATSLLRDTGWWLYEQY
13	TRBV3-1/TRBV3-2	ASSLTGSGANVLT
13	TRBV27	ASSPRQHSNQPQH
11	TRBV6-6	ASSPPGTDTQY
14	TRBV9	ASRRGGDKKTYEQY
11	TRBV12-3/TRBV12-4	ASSLDRFRAQY
9	TRBV10-2	ASSDGVPLH
11	TRBV3-1/TRBV3-2	ASSSGLGETQY
9	TRBV27	ATQGEYGYT
13	TRBV5-1	ASSLQTSGTDTQY
12	TRBV2	ASSERSENEKLF
13	TRBV7-9	ASSLYGSYNSPLH
12	TRBV4-2	ASSQELEFGTQY
11	TRBV2	ASSELENYEQY
13	TRBV5-1	ASSLATGIQETQY
12	TRBV3-1/TRBV3-2	ASSQGEVQETQY
14	TRBV7-9	ASSYGQPSTNEKLF
11	TRBV2	ASSRQGSDTQY
14	TRBV7-9	ASSLGQGYSNQPQH
13	TRBV14	ASRLSGSSPDTQY
13	TRBV18	ASSPPRSRWETQY
10	TRBV10-3	AISEGLETQY
12	TRBV28	ASSLYSLRDTQY
18	TRBV18	ASSPTLIGHLTNSNQPQH
15	TRBV18	ASSPRSSQGLGTEAF
15	TRBV24-1	ATSDLGLAGALTTQY
13	TRBV5-1	ASSSGVYSGNTIY
15	TRBV5-1	ASSLVPSGGSGNTIY
11	TRBV28	ASSLGGLNEQF
15	TRBV28	ASSLRGNRGPQETQY
16	TRBV2	ASRLAVPTLRSKDEQF
17	TRBV4-1	ASSQESSTVRGIEETQY
12	TRBV5-7	AGAGRAANNEQF
12	TRBV2	ASRKQGVPGELF